These 10 T cell receptor beta chains originate from one sample sequenced in a study of Ad26.COV2.S vaccination and SARS-CoV-2 variants. TCRdb's table, derived via immunoSEQ multiplex PCR, lists solely in-frame clones and lacks some. The sample contains about 180,000 clones, roughly 89% of which appear only once. The material sequenced was peripheral blood, taken after recovery from COVID-19. These receptor sequences come from a human donor who had recovered from COVID-19.

The chain carries TRBV6-6 and TRBJ1-2, with 7 bases fitting TRBD1. CDR3 length: 15 residues. V lost 0 bases to trimming and J lost 6 bases; unmatched junction nucleotides: 7. Germline CDR1 reads MNHNY; CDR2 reads SVGAGI (reference sequence). CDR3 DNA sequence: TGTGCCAGCAGTTACTCGACAGGGAGGGGAAATGGCTACACCTTC. This translates into CASSYSTGRGNGYTF.

The rearrangement uses TRBV25-1 and TRBJ2-1; TRBD1 aligns across 11 bases. The CDR3 has 16 residues. In germline, CDR1 is MGHDK, CDR2 SYGVNS. Germline trimming cut 5 bases from V and 3 bases from J; bases unmatched to any gene: 6. The CDR3 here is CASSSGTGGVYNEQFF. Here the CDR3 DNA reads TGTGCCAGCAGTTCCGGGACAGGGGGGGTCTACAATGAGCAGTTCTTC.

The CDR3: CASSQEGLSYEQYF. The CDR3 DNA reads as TGCGCCAGCAGCCAAGAAGGACTCTCCTACGAGCAGTACTTC. J is TRBJ2-7 and V is TRBV4-1, with D possibly matching TRBD2 (5 bases). The CDR3 contains 14 residues. Germline V lookup: CDR1 MGHRA, CDR2 YSYEKL. V dropped 0 bases and J dropped 0 bases, with 6 bases sitting between them.

V is TRBV25-1 and J is TRBJ2-7; unclear D gene. Germline values: CDR1 MGHDK, CDR2 SYGVNS. V was pared by 0 bases and J by 2 bases, with 14 bases between. This CDR3 comprises 16 residues. In DNA form, the CDR3 reads TGTGCCAGCAGTGAATATAAGGGCTCGAACCCCTACGAGCAGTACTTC. Its protein is CASSEYKGSNPYEQYF.

This clone occurred a few times. Here the CDR3 DNA reads TGCGCCAGCAGCTTCCGGACTTCTCAAGAGACCCAGTACTTC. Translation: CASSFRTSQETQYF. V and J are TRBV5-1 and TRBJ2-5, with D perhaps matching TRBD2 (5 bases). Germline V gene sequence: CDR1 SGHRS, CDR2 YFSETQ. The CDR3 extends over 14 amino acids. Between the trimmed V and J ends, which lost 2 bases and 2 bases, there was a span of 10 bases.

The sample holds one count of this clone. One junction end disagrees with the germline gene, perhaps due to a read error. The V and J genes are TRBV5-1 and TRBJ2-3; D possibly corresponds to TRBD2 (6 bases). This CDR3 comprises 13 residues. The germline CDR1 and CDR2 sequences are SGHRS and YFSETQ. The CDR3 region has the DNA TGCGCCAGCAGGGAGGGTCGTTCAGATACGCCGTATTTT. Translated: CASREGRSDTPYF. The full variable domain, with the rest looked up from reference TRBV5-1 and TRBJ2-3, is KAGVTQTPRYLIKTRGQQVTLSCSPISGHRSVSWYQQTPGQGLQFLFEYFSETQRNKGNFPGRFSGRQFSNSRSEMNVSTLELGDSALYLCASREGRSDTPYFGPGTRLTVL.

This chain connects TRBV7-2 to TRBJ2-3, with D maybe TRBD2 (6 bases). Deletions cut 5 bases from V and 3 bases from J, with 18 bases between. The CDR3 covers 16 residues. Germline-derived CDR1 and CDR2 are SGHTA and FQGNSA. The DNA for the CDR3 is TGTGCCAGCAGCACCCTAACGGGGGTCCGTACAGATACGCAGTATTTT. Translation: CASSTLTGVRTDTQYF.

The J gene is TRBJ1-1, the V gene TRBV9; D gene unclear. CDR3 length: 13 amino acids. V lost 0 bases and J lost 4, with 7 bases in between. Germline V CDR1 and CDR2: SGDLS, YYNGEE. The CDR3 DNA follows: TGTGCCAGCAGCGTAGACGGTGGCACTGAAGCTTTCTTT. Protein product: CASSVDGGTEAFF.

The rearrangement uses TRBV19 and TRBJ2-7; 9 nucleotides line up with TRBD1. This CDR3 has 13 residues. V gave up 5 bases and J gave up 7 bases; unmatched junction bases: 6. Per the germline V gene, CDR1 is LNHDA and CDR2 is SQIVND (reference sequence). The CDR3 spells CASSPQTGGEQYF. The CDR3 DNA reads TGTGCCAGTAGTCCCCAGACAGGGGGTGAGCAGTACTTC.

The chain carries TRBV6-5 and TRBJ2-7, with D perhaps given as TRBD1 or TRBD2 (6 bases each). Trimming cost V 2 bases and J 1 base, with 15 bases left between them. Germline V CDR1 and CDR2: MNHEY, SVGAGI. The CDR3 has 16 residues. CDR3 residues: CASSYITSRGSYEQYF. DNA of the CDR3: TGTGCCAGCAGTTACATCACTAGCAGGGGTTCCTACGAGCAGTACTTC.